This TCR beta chain was obtained from a study of early T cells in non-severe SARS-CoV-2 infection. Overall study context: Sequenced bulk RNA came from whole blood that was unsorted, and chains were unpaired.

Study conclusions and caveats: Sequences matched to VDJdb favored anti-spike CD8 responses, while private and CD4 specificities were missed.

Each single cDNA molecule received a unique molecular identifier. MiXCR, run by TCRdb on the 5' RACE reads, gives a single entry per CDR3 protein. The sample records just under 65,000 distinct CDR3 sequences, roughly 13% being singletons. The germline V gene has CDR1 SSHAT and CDR2 FNYEAQ (reference sequence). The CDR3 sequence is 15 residues long. This clonotype was recorded at least ten times. Antigen specificity is unknown. An end of the junction does not agree with germline; a read error may underlie this. The chain couples TRBV7-7 to TRBJ2-1; 11 nucleotides match TRBD2. The TCR originated in an adult who was a healthcare worker with PCR-confirmed SARS-CoV-2 infection or an uninfected control (not recorded which). The source material was whole blood. The CDR3 DNA reads as TGTGCTAGCAGCCCGGGACTAGCGGAATACAATGAGCAGTTCTTC. It codes for CASSPGLAEYNEQFF. Full variable domain (rest looked up from reference TRBV7-7 and TRBJ2-1): GAGVSQSPRYKVTKRGQDVTLRCDPISSHATLYWYQQALGQGPEFLTYFNYEAQPDKSGLPSDRFSAERPEGSISTLTIQRTEQRDSAMYRCASSPGLAEYNEQFFGPGTRLTVL.